A single sample is the source of the 11 T cell receptor beta chains below, sequenced in a study of Ad26.COV2.S vaccination and SARS-CoV-2 variants. Treatment in this sample: roughly 18 received Ad26.COV2.S at low or high dose, single or two shots; about 5 received placebo; per-sample allocation not given. Each sample was drawn 63 days after the first injection (of vaccine or placebo). The assay was immunoSEQ multiplex PCR, and TCRdb's table has in-frame clones only and misses some. This repertoire shows 450,000 to 550,000 clones, 80% to 90% found once; its top ten account for just over 2.5%. The source was peripheral blood, collected in a trial of Ad26.COV2.S vaccine versus placebo. The origin of the receptors is a person between 18 and 60 years old who received the Ad26.COV2.S COVID-19 vaccine or a placebo.

Here the CDR3 reads CASSSEFWVEQETQYF. For the CDR3, the DNA is TGTGCCAGCAGCTCGGAGTTTTGGGTCGAACAAGAGACCCAGTACTTC. The V and J genes are TRBV5-4 and TRBJ2-5; D gene unclear. V was pared by 3 bases and J by 2 bases, with 17 bases between. CDR1 and CDR2 (germline): SGHNT, YYREEE (reference sequence). The CDR3 is 16 amino acids.

The CDR3 here is CASSLEPAGRSYNEQFF. Here the CDR3 DNA reads TGTGCCAGCAGCCTAGAACCCGCAGGACGCTCCTACAATGAGCAGTTCTTC. J is TRBJ2-1 and V is TRBV7-2; D gene uncertain. The CDR3 loop spans 17 amino acids. Trimming removed 5 bases at V and 0 bases at J, with 17 bases between. Germline V gene data show CDR1 as SGHTA and CDR2 as FQGNSA.

This rearrangement joins TRBV7-2 to TRBJ1-1; no definite D call. CDR3 length: 13 residues. Germline V gives CDR1 SGHTA, CDR2 FQGNSA. V lost 4 bases and J lost 0, with 6 bases in between. The CDR3 sequence: CASSYIMNTEAFF. DNA for the CDR3: TGTGCCAGCAGCTACATCATGAACACTGAAGCTTTCTTT.

This chain uses TRBV6-2 or TRBV6-3 with TRBJ2-3; TRBD1 might be the D (5 bases). The CDR3 loop spans 14 amino acids. Trimming took 1 base from V and 2 from J, leaving 7 bases between them. The germline V gene encodes CDR1 MNHEY and CDR2 SVGEGT. Written as DNA, the CDR3 is TGTGCCAGCAGTTACTTGACAGCCACAGATACGCAGTATTTT. This translates into CASSYLTATDTQYF.

This chain joins TRBV19 and TRBJ1-5; D perhaps matches TRBD1 (6 bases). Germline CDR1 and CDR2: LNHDA and SQIVND (reference sequence). The V end lost 2 bases, the J end lost 3 bases, and 20 bases lay between the germline ends. The CDR3 spans 18 residues. The CDR3 sequence is CASSISPFDRSTNQPQHF. The CDR3 DNA reads TGTGCCAGTAGTATATCCCCATTCGACAGGTCCACCAATCAGCCCCAGCATTTT. Together with reference TRBV19 and TRBJ1-5, the CDR3 gives the full variable domain: DGGITQSPKYLFRKEGQNVTLSCEQNLNHDAMYWYRQDPGQGLRLIYYSQIVNDFQKGDIAEGYSVSREKKESFPLTVTSAQKNPTAFYLCASSISPFDRSTNQPQHFGDGTRLSIL.

The chain recombines TRBV7-2 with TRBJ1-5; D is unresolved. Germline CDR1 SGHTA, CDR2 FQGNSA. The germline V and J ends were trimmed by 1 base and 1 base, with 8 bases remaining between them. The CDR3 spans 15 residues. CDR3 bases: TGTGCCAGCAGCTTAGTCGGTCTGAGCAATCAGCCCCAGCATTTT. It translates to CASSLVGLSNQPQHF.

The CDR3 protein is CASSFMGTSGTDTQYF. CDR3 coding DNA: TGTGCCAGCAGCTTTATGGGGACTAGCGGCACAGATACGCAGTATTTT. This chain links TRBV11-2 with TRBJ2-3; 10 bases line up with TRBD2. Germline V lookup: CDR1 SGHAT, CDR2 FQNNGV. The CDR3 length is 16 residues. The V gene end was trimmed by 3 bases and the J gene end by 1 base; junction bases not matched to a gene: 4.

The genes are TRBV7-2 and TRBJ2-5, with 7 bases fitting TRBD2. The CDR3 loop spans 16 amino acids. With V trimmed by 6 bases and J by 8 bases, 18 bases remained unmatched. Looked up from germline, CDR1 is SGHTA and CDR2 is FQGNSA. CDR3 region: CASSPRNLWGRDTQYF. DNA of the CDR3: TGTGCCAGCAGTCCCCGAAACCTCTGGGGGAGGGATACCCAGTACTTC.

The genes are TRBV5-4 and TRBJ2-4; D may correspond to TRBD1 or TRBD2 (5 bases each). This CDR3 region has 15 residues. The V and J ends lost 10 bases and 0 bases respectively, with 17 bases between them. Germline-derived CDR1 and CDR2 are SGHNT and YYREEE (reference sequence). CDR3 in DNA: TGTGCCGACCCCGACAGCGGCGTAGCCAAAAACATTCAGTACTTC. Protein: CADPDSGVAKNIQYF.

This clone has just one count. The rearrangement links TRBV25-1 to TRBJ1-2, with 7 nucleotides matching TRBD1. The germline gives CDR1 MGHDK, CDR2 SYGVNS. V lost 4 bases, J lost 10 bases, and 15 bases stayed unmatched. This CDR3 spans 15 amino acids. CDR3 sequence (DNA): TGTGCCAGCAGTGGACCACACCCGACAGGGATCGACTACACCTTC. Translating it yields CASSGPHPTGIDYTF.

This clone was recorded once. The chain has TRBV11-3 and TRBJ2-2; D gene unclear. V shed 3 bases and J shed 8 bases, with 7 bases lying between them. The CDR3 runs 12 residues. From germline, CDR1 is SGHNT and CDR2 YENEEA. CDR3 nucleotides: TGTGCCAGCAGCTTTTTAGAGGGGGAGCTGTTTTTT. Translation: CASSFLEGELFF. Looking up the rest from reference TRBV11-3 and TRBJ2-2 gives the full variable domain: EAGVVQSPRYKIIEKKQPVAFWCNPISGHNTLYWYLQNLGQGPELLIRYENEEAVDDSQLPKDRFSAERLKGVDSTLKIQPAELGDSAVYLCASSFLEGELFFGEGSRLTVL.